The 20 T cell receptor beta chains given below trace back to one sample, sequenced in a study of T cell changes during pregnancy in multiple sclerosis. Sequencing used immunoSEQ multiplex PCR; TCRdb keeps in-frame clones, though not all of them. The table records around 96,000 clones, 90% to 95% of them present only once. The sequencing used peripheral blood, collected in the first trimester of pregnancy. These receptors were collected from a female donor with multiple sclerosis, enrolled in a pregnancy study.

The CDR3 bases are TGCGCCAGCAGCTTGCGGTCCGATGCGCAGTTCTTC. This encodes CASSLRSDAQFF. The gene calls are TRBV5-1 and TRBJ2-1, with D unresolved. The CDR3 consists of 12 residues. Per the germline V gene, CDR1 is SGHRS and CDR2 is YFSETQ. V was shortened by 1 base and J by 12 bases, with 11 bases between the two germline ends.

The chain has TRBV6-5 and TRBJ2-7, with 7 bases lining up with TRBD2. The V gene end was trimmed by 0 bases and the J gene end by 1 base; junction bases not matched to a gene: 6. CDR1 is MNHEY, CDR2 SVGAGI, per germline. The CDR3 extends over 16 amino acids. The DNA for the CDR3 is TGTGCCAGCAGTTACTCCACCGGGGGGAATTCCTACGAGCAGTACTTC. Residues: CASSYSTGGNSYEQYF.

This chain joins TRBV9 and TRBJ2-2, with 7 bases matching TRBD1. With 3 bases clipped from V and 4 bases from J, the junction kept 12 bases outside the gene matches. The CDR3 is 17 residues long. The V gene's germline CDR1 is SGDLS and CDR2 YYNGEE. The CDR3 DNA is TGTGCCAGCAGCGATGACAGGGACAGAACCTCCACCGGGGAGCTGTTTTTT. It is translated as CASSDDRDRTSTGELFF.

The chain is built from TRBV4-2 and TRBJ1-2, with TRBD1 as a possible D gene (5 bases). This CDR3 is built from 14 residues. Trimming cost V 2 bases and J 4 bases, with 11 bases left between them. Germline lookup yields CDR1 LGHNA and CDR2 YNFKEQ. As DNA, the CDR3 is TGTGCCAGCAGCCAAACGACAGCCTTCTATGGCTACACCTTC. It encodes CASSQTTAFYGYTF.

The chain is built from TRBV7-9 and TRBJ2-5; perhaps TRBD1 as D (5 bases). Trimming shortened V by 5 bases and J by 5 bases, and 15 bases separated the two germline ends. Germline CDR1 reads SEHNR; CDR2 reads FQNEAQ (reference sequence). The CDR3 runs 14 residues. The CDR3 region is CASSLFMGQETQYF. The CDR3 DNA follows: TGTGCCAGCAGCCTCTTTATGGGGCAGGAGACCCAGTACTTC.

V gene TRBV5-1 combines with J gene TRBJ1-5; D not resolved. Germline V CDR1 and CDR2: SGHRS, YFSETQ. Trimming left V 0 bases short and J 3 bases short, with 10 bases between. The CDR3 spans 15 residues. The CDR3 spells CASSLGTSDNQPQHF. Written as DNA, the CDR3 is TGCGCCAGCAGCTTGGGGACTAGTGACAATCAGCCCCAGCATTTT.

This chain connects TRBV11-3 to TRBJ2-2; TRBD1 matches 7 bases. J lost 6 bases, V lost 3 bases, and 4 bases had no gene match. This CDR3 spans 14 amino acids. Germline CDR1 reads SGHNT; CDR2 reads YENEEA. CDR3 sequence reads: CASSFVTGPGELFF. Here the CDR3 DNA reads TGTGCCAGCAGCTTCGTGACAGGGCCCGGGGAGCTGTTTTTT. Combining the CDR3 with reference TRBV11-3 and TRBJ2-2 gives the whole variable domain EAGVVQSPRYKIIEKKQPVAFWCNPISGHNTLYWYLQNLGQGPELLIRYENEEAVDDSQLPKDRFSAERLKGVDSTLKIQPAELGDSAVYLCASSFVTGPGELFFGEGSRLTVL.

This clone came up a few times. The rearrangement joins TRBV19 to TRBJ2-6; D remains unclear. Between the trimmed V and J ends, which lost 5 bases and 0 bases, there was a span of 5 bases. Germline CDR1 LNHDA, CDR2 SQIVND (reference sequence). The CDR3 has 14 residues. Written as DNA, the CDR3 is TGTGCCAGTAGTTCGGGCTCTGGGGCCAACGTCCTGACTTTC. It specifies CASSSGSGANVLTF.

The rearrangement links TRBV2 to TRBJ1-5, with D tentatively TRBD1 (5 bases). The germline V and J ends were trimmed by 6 bases and 3 bases, with 15 bases remaining between them. Germline V CDR1 and CDR2: SNHLY, FYNNEI. CDR3 length equals 15 residues. The CDR3, as DNA: TGTGCCAGCAGCGAATTCAGGGATATCAATCAGCCCCAGCATTTT. This codes for CASSEFRDINQPQHF.

The V gene is TRBV6-6, the J gene TRBJ1-1; TRBD1 matches at 8 bases. J was trimmed by 7 bases and V by 6 bases; bases with no gene match: 7. This CDR3 has 13 amino acids. CDR1 and CDR2 (germline): MNHNY, SVGAGI (reference sequence). CDR3 coding DNA: TGTGCCAGCAGCAGGGGGCCAGGGATTGAAGCTTTCTTT. Its protein product is CASSRGPGIEAFF.

CDR3 amino acids: CASRTGDGNGGELFF. In DNA, the CDR3 is TGTGCCAGCAGGACAGGGGATGGGAATGGCGGGGAGCTGTTTTTT. V and J are TRBV6-1 and TRBJ2-2; 8 bases align to TRBD1. The CDR3 has 15 residues. V lost 6 bases, J lost 7 bases, and 10 bases stayed unmatched. Germline CDR1 MNHNS, CDR2 SASEGT.

V and J are TRBV30 and TRBJ2-1; 7 bases align to TRBD2. The CDR3 is 15 residues long. Germline-derived CDR1 and CDR2 are GTSNPN and SVGIG (reference sequence). V was clipped by 2 bases and J by 9 bases; unmatched bases: 13. The CDR3 here is CAWSNPSFSGPEQFF. CDR3 DNA sequence: TGTGCCTGGAGTAACCCCTCATTTAGCGGGCCTGAGCAGTTCTTC.

The chain couples TRBV6-5 to TRBJ2-7; tentative D call: TRBD2 (6 bases). CDR3 length: 13 amino acids. CDR1 is MNHEY, CDR2 SVGAGI, per germline. The V end lost 5 bases, the J end lost 4 bases, and 12 bases lay between the germline ends. CDR3 coding DNA: TGTGCCAGCAGTCTAGGGACTGTTTACGAGCAGTACTTC. Translating it yields CASSLGTVYEQYF.

This clone turned up a few times. Additional DNA sequences in this sample encode the identical CDR3. CDR3 coding DNA: TGTGCCAGCAGTGACTCTAGCGGGGGGGCGACAGATACGCAGTATTTT. Its translation: CASSDSSGGATDTQYF. The chain employs TRBV6-4 and TRBJ2-3; 11 bases agree with TRBD2. CDR1 is MRHNA and CDR2 is SNTAGT in the germline V gene. The CDR3 spans 16 residues. V was clipped by 0 bases and J by 3 bases; unmatched bases: 2.

The V and J genes are TRBV19 and TRBJ2-5; D remains ambiguous. From germline, CDR1 is LNHDA and CDR2 SQIVND (reference sequence). The CDR3 covers 16 residues. Trimming removed 2 bases from V and 0 bases from J, with 13 bases in between. CDR3 residues: CASSIHTTRYQETQYF. In nucleotides, the CDR3 is TGTGCCAGTAGTATACACACGACGAGGTACCAAGAGACCCAGTACTTC.

This rearrangement joins TRBV13 to TRBJ1-5; D is unresolved. V was shortened by 0 bases and J by 1 base, with 10 bases between the two germline ends. Germline V gene data show CDR1 as PRHDT and CDR2 as FYEKMQ (reference sequence). CDR3 size: 16 residues. The DNA of the CDR3 is TGTGCCAGCAGCTTAGGCAGGAGGGTAAGCAATCAGCCCCAGCATTTT. Translating it yields CASSLGRRVSNQPQHF. Drawing the rest from reference TRBV13 and TRBJ1-5, the complete variable domain is AAGVIQSPRHLIKEKRETATLKCYPIPRHDTVYWYQQGPGQDPQFLISFYEKMQSDKGSIPDRFSAQQFSDYHSELNMSSLELGDSALYFCASSLGRRVSNQPQHFGDGTRLSIL.

The chain uses TRBV4-2 and TRBJ2-6; 9 bases map to TRBD1. The V and J ends lost 5 bases and 7 bases, in that order; junction bases with no gene match: 9. CDR1 is LGHNA and CDR2 is YNFKEQ in the germline V gene. This CDR3 contains 16 residues. CDR3 region: CASSGQGSLGANVLTF. In DNA form, the CDR3 reads TGTGCCAGCAGCGGACAGGGGAGTCTGGGCGCCAACGTCCTGACTTTC.

The chain joins TRBV10-3 to TRBJ2-7, with TRBD2 as a possible D gene (5 bases). Trimming removed 7 bases from V and 4 bases from J, with 17 bases in between. This CDR3 comprises 14 residues. Looked up from germline, CDR1 is ENHRY and CDR2 is SYGVKD. The CDR3 DNA is TGTGCCATCAAGAGCGGTGGTACGGTGTACGAGCAGTACTTC. Its translation is CAIKSGGTVYEQYF.

J is TRBJ1-2 and V is TRBV5-5; perhaps TRBD1 as D (5 bases). V lost 0 bases, J lost 4 bases, and 16 bases lay in between. This CDR3 comprises 16 residues. Looked up from germline, CDR1 is SGHKS and CDR2 is YYEKEE (reference sequence). CDR3 sequence reads: CASSLEATGTRYGYTF. CDR3 nucleotide sequence: TGTGCCAGCAGCTTGGAGGCAACAGGCACCCGCTATGGCTACACCTTC.

The chain employs TRBV18 and TRBJ1-2; 7 nucleotides match TRBD1. The CDR3 has 15 residues. Germline CDR1 reads KGHSH; CDR2 reads LQKENI. The junction had 13 bases not matched to a gene; V was cut back by 4 bases and J by 8 bases. The CDR3 loop reads CASSLSGTELRGYTF. Written as DNA, the CDR3 is TGTGCCAGCTCACTATCCGGGACAGAGCTCCGCGGCTACACCTTC.